This T cell receptor beta chain was sequenced in a study of a mutant IDH1 vaccine in newly diagnosed glioma. Study-level information: Vaccination started 4-6 weeks after radiotherapy alone, or with temozolomide cycles.

The CDR3 length is 15 residues. The trim removed 0 bases at V and 8 bases at J, leaving 9 bases unmatched. CDR1 MGHRA and CDR2 YSYEKL come from the germline V gene. With regard to this clone: Its antigen is not known.

Measured with immunoSEQ multiplex PCR; TCRdb has only the in-frame clones, and not every one. The sample has roughly 130,000 clones; around 80% are singletons. Time point described: week 11, during vaccination. Topical imiquimod accompanied each vaccine dose, which consisted of 300 ug of mutant IDH1 20-mer peptide. Source: PBMCs, taken from a glioma patient whose treatment included an IDH1 peptide vaccine. The chain joins TRBV4-1 to TRBJ1-2, with TRBD1 matching 7 bases. The TCR was taken from a middle-aged man with glioma. The CDR3 here is CASSQEGQGVWGYTF. Written as DNA, the CDR3 is TGCGCCAGCAGCCAAGAGGGCCAGGGGGTTTGGGGCTACACCTTC.